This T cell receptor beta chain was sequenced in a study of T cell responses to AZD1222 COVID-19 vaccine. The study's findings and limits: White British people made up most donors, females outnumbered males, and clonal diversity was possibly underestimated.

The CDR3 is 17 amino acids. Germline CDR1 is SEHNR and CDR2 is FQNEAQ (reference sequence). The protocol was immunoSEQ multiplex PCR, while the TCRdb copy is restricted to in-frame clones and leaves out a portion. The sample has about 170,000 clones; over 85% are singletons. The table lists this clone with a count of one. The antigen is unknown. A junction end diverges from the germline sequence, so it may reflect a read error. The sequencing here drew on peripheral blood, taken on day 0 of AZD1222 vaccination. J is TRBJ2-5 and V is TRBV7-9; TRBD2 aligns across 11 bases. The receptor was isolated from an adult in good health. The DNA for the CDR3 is TGTGCCAGCAGCCCCGGGGGACTAGCGGCGTACCAGGAGACCCAGTACTTC. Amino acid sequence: CASSPGGLAAYQETQYF.